The 12 T cell receptor beta chains below come from one sample, sequenced in a study of T cell responses to AZD1222 COVID-19 vaccine. Assay used: immunoSEQ multiplex PCR; TCRdb lists only in-frame clones, some missing. The table shows approximately 110,000 clones, with roughly 84% occurring only once. The source was peripheral blood, collected on day 0 of AZD1222 vaccination. The receptors shown here come from an adult in good health.

V is TRBV4-1 and J is TRBJ1-2; D is unclear. The ends were cut back, 1 base at V and 4 bases at J, with 10 bases in the middle. Germline CDR1 and CDR2: MGHRA and YSYEKL. This CDR3 is built from 14 residues. The CDR3 sequence is CASSQGPGFYGYTF. In nucleotides, the CDR3 is TGCGCCAGCAGCCAAGGGCCGGGCTTCTATGGCTACACCTTC.

The chain employs TRBV3-1 (or the pseudogene TRBV3-2) and TRBJ1-2; perhaps TRBD1 as D (6 bases). CDR1 and CDR2 (germline): LGHDT, YNNKEL (reference sequence). The V and J ends lost 0 bases and 2 bases respectively, with 10 bases between them. This CDR3 is 15 amino acids long. CDR3 sequence (DNA): TGTGCCAGCAGCCAAGACGGGGGCGGCAACTATGGCTACACCTTC. Translating gives CASSQDGGGNYGYTF.

The chain uses TRBV18 and TRBJ2-7; no clear D. The CDR3 totals 12 residues. V was trimmed by 1 base and J by 5 bases, leaving 6 bases between them. Germline V gene lookup returns CDR1 KGHSH and CDR2 LQKENI. In DNA, the CDR3 is TGTGCCAGCTCACCACAACGGGACGAGCAGTACTTC. It yields the protein CASSPQRDEQYF.

In DNA form, the CDR3 reads TGTGCCAGCAGGGCTGGCTACACCTTC. Its protein is CASRAGYTF. The chain carries TRBV2 and TRBJ1-2; D is undetermined. Trimming cost V 6 bases and J 7 bases, with 3 bases left between them. Germline V gene sequence: CDR1 SNHLY, CDR2 FYNNEI. This CDR3 has 9 residues.

This clone showed up just once. The chain recombines TRBV2 with TRBJ2-2; TRBD2 matches at 8 bases. Germline CDR1 is SNHLY and CDR2 is FYNNEI. With V trimmed by 4 bases and J by 3 bases, 13 bases remained unmatched. This CDR3 is built from 18 residues. CDR3 sequence reads: CASSVRAGGIRDTGELFF. The CDR3 nucleotides read TGTGCCAGCAGTGTAAGGGCGGGGGGTATTCGGGACACCGGGGAGCTGTTTTTT.

The chain combines TRBV18 with TRBJ1-1; TRBD1 is a possible D gene (6 bases). The V gene's germline CDR1 is KGHSH and CDR2 LQKENI. The CDR3 runs 15 residues. Deletions cut 5 bases from V and 8 bases from J, with 21 bases between. The CDR3 sequence is CASSSYSGAQGEAFF. CDR3 nucleotides: TGTGCCAGCTCATCTTACTCAGGGGCCCAAGGGGAAGCTTTCTTT.

This CDR3 is CASRKQGSLVDYGYTF. CDR3 nucleotides: TGTGCCAGCAGGAAACAGGGGTCTTTAGTTGACTATGGCTACACCTTC. The chain employs TRBV6-6 and TRBJ1-2, with 7 bases identical to TRBD1. CDR3 size: 16 residues. CDR1 is MNHNY, CDR2 SVGAGI, per germline (reference sequence). Trimming removed 6 bases from V and 3 bases from J; junction bases left unmatched: 13.

The rearrangement uses TRBV5-4 and TRBJ2-1, with TRBD1 matching over 8 bases. The CDR3 is made up of 15 amino acids. Germline CDR1 and CDR2: SGHNT and YYREEE (reference sequence). The V and J ends lost 5 bases and 1 base, in that order; junction bases with no gene match: 5. The CDR3 bases are TGTGCCAGCAGGACCGGGACAGGTTCCTACAATGAGCAGTTCTTC. Translating it yields CASRTGTGSYNEQFF.

This clone was found once. This CDR3 is CASSSGWDGYTF. The CDR3 DNA follows: TGTGCCAGCAGTTCTGGGTGGGATGGCTACACCTTC. The gene calls are TRBV6-5 and TRBJ1-2; D gene ambiguous. The CDR3 contains 12 residues. Trimming removed 4 bases at V and 6 bases at J, with 9 bases between. Germline CDR1 reads MNHEY; CDR2 reads SVGAGI.

This clone has a handful of counts. The chain carries TRBV6-2 or TRBV6-3 and TRBJ1-1; possibly TRBD1 for D (5 bases). V gave up 6 bases and J gave up 10 bases, with 24 bases separating them. Germline loops: CDR1 MNHEY, CDR2 SVGEGT. The CDR3 runs 15 residues. CDR3 in amino acids: CASSPTSDLGLPAFF. CDR3 coding DNA: TGTGCCAGCAGCCCGACCTCCGACTTGGGGCTCCCAGCTTTCTTT.

The chain recombines TRBV6-4 with TRBJ2-2; 9 nucleotides agree with TRBD2. Per germline, CDR1 MRHNA and CDR2 SNTAGT. The V gene end was trimmed by 7 bases and the J gene end by 5 bases; junction bases not matched to a gene: 5. This CDR3 has 14 residues. CDR3 nucleotides: TGTGCCAGCATTGGCGGGGGGGCAACCGGGGAGCTGTTTTTT. Amino acid sequence: CASIGGGATGELFF.

The V gene is TRBV6-5, the J gene TRBJ1-4, with D maybe TRBD1 (5 bases). V was trimmed by 5 bases and J by 11 bases, leaving 15 bases between them. Germline V gene sequence: CDR1 MNHEY, CDR2 SVGAGI. The CDR3 loop spans 13 amino acids. CDR3 amino acids: CASSPTDWGKLFF. In nucleotides, the CDR3 is TGTGCCAGCAGTCCAACCGACTGGGGGAAACTGTTTTTT.